One sample yielded the 29 T cell receptor beta chains listed below, sequenced in a study of blood T cell repertoires in COVID-19. TCRdb's table, derived via immunoSEQ multiplex PCR, lists solely in-frame clones and lacks some. The sample holds under 250,000 clones; 85% to 90% are singletons and the top ten take under 14%. Material for sequencing was peripheral blood. The receptors were gathered from a man aged 50 to 59 with COVID-19, enrolled during active disease.

The chain joins TRBV19 to TRBJ1-4; maybe TRBD1 (6 bases). V dropped 8 bases and J dropped 0 bases, with 10 bases sitting between them. In germline, CDR1 is LNHDA, CDR2 SQIVND (reference sequence). The CDR3 contains 14 residues. The CDR3 sequence is CASSYRATNEKLFF. The CDR3 coding sequence is TGTGCCAGTTCCTACAGGGCAACTAATGAAAAACTGTTTTTT.

This clone was seen a handful of times. The chain employs TRBV6-6 and TRBJ1-5, with D hard to call. CDR1 MNHNY and CDR2 SVGAGI come from the germline V gene (reference sequence). The CDR3 length is 13 residues. V lost 6 bases and J lost 5, with 11 bases in between. The DNA for the CDR3 is TGTGCCAGCAGGTATTCCAGCGATCAGCCCCAGCATTTT. Translation gives CASRYSSDQPQHF.

The chain joins TRBV5-1 to TRBJ2-5; 12 positions match TRBD1. The V and J ends lost 3 bases and 5 bases, in that order; junction bases with no gene match: 2. This CDR3 has 14 residues. The germline V gene encodes CDR1 SGHRS and CDR2 YFSETQ. The CDR3 sequence is CASSSGTGGETQYF. The CDR3 coding sequence is TGCGCCAGCAGCTCAGGGACAGGGGGCGAGACCCAGTACTTC.

The chain combines TRBV24-1 with TRBJ2-5; D may be TRBD1 (6 bases). V lost 3 bases, J lost 4 bases, and 17 bases lay in between. The V gene's germline CDR1 is KGHDR and CDR2 SFDVKD. This CDR3 contains 16 residues. The DNA of the CDR3 is TGTGCCACCAGTGATACCCAGACAGGTCCGGGAGAGACCCAGTACTTC. Translated: CATSDTQTGPGETQYF.

The chain employs TRBV5-4 and TRBJ2-5; 7 bases match TRBD2. Germline CDR1 is SGHNT and CDR2 is YYREEE (reference sequence). Trimming removed 4 bases from V and 2 bases from J; junction bases left unmatched: 8. The CDR3 loop spans 15 amino acids. The CDR3 DNA reads TGTGCCAGCAGCCTATGGGGAGGGTCACAAGAGACCCAGTACTTC. Translated, it gives CASSLWGGSQETQYF.

This rearrangement joins TRBV12-5 to TRBJ1-1, with TRBD1 as a possible D gene (5 bases). V was shortened by 6 bases and J by 8 bases, with 10 bases between the two germline ends. CDR1 LGHNT and CDR2 FRNRAP come from the germline V gene. This CDR3 contains 11 residues. The CDR3 region is CASGYDSEAFF. The CDR3 DNA follows: TGTGCTAGTGGCTACGACAGCGAAGCTTTCTTT.

Turning to this clone: This sample also contains other DNA sequences that code for the same CDR3. The gene calls are TRBV18 and TRBJ2-7; TRBD1 aligns across 8 bases. Germline CDR1 is KGHSH and CDR2 is LQKENI. V lost 2 bases and J lost 0; bases outside the gene matches: 3. This CDR3 has 15 residues. The DNA of the CDR3 is TGTGCCAGCTCACCAAGACAGGGGTCCTCCTACGAGCAGTACTTC. As protein: CASSPRQGSSYEQYF.

Regarding this clone: Other DNA sequences in this specimen translate into the identical CDR3. The V gene is TRBV9, the J gene TRBJ2-7; D ambiguous. Germline V gene lookup returns CDR1 SGDLS and CDR2 YYNGEE. The V gene lost 0 bases and the J gene lost 2 bases, with 9 bases spanning the gap. There are 14 residues in the CDR3. The CDR3 reads CASSVGAGTYEQYF. CDR3 DNA sequence: TGTGCCAGCAGCGTAGGAGCAGGAACCTACGAGCAGTACTTC. Full variable domain (remainder filled in from reference TRBV9 and TRBJ2-7): DSGVTQTPKHLITATGQRVTLRCSPRSGDLSVYWYQQSLDQGLQFLIQYYNGEERAKGNILERFSAQQFPDLHSELNLSSLELGDSALYFCASSVGAGTYEQYFGPGTRLTVT.

For the CDR3, the DNA is TGTGCCAGCAGTCCCTATGAAAGACGGGACAGAAGTAACACTGAAGCTTTCTTT. Protein sequence: CASSPYERRDRSNTEAFF. The rearrangement uses TRBV27 and TRBJ1-1; 7 bases line up with TRBD1. Trimming removed 5 bases from V and 2 bases from J; junction bases left unmatched: 17. The CDR3 contains 18 residues. Per germline, CDR1 MNHEY and CDR2 SMNVEV (reference sequence).

V is TRBV19 and J is TRBJ1-6; 8 nucleotides agree with TRBD1. The length of the CDR3 is 15 residues. Germline V lookup: CDR1 LNHDA, CDR2 SQIVND (reference sequence). V gave up 6 bases and J gave up 7 bases; unmatched junction bases: 8. The CDR3 loop reads CASSPGDRTNSPLHF. Here the CDR3 DNA reads TGTGCCAGTAGCCCCGGGGACAGGACAAATTCACCCCTCCACTTT.

The rearrangement uses TRBV6-5 and TRBJ1-4; the D gene is possibly TRBD1 (6 bases). The germline V gene has CDR1 MNHEY and CDR2 SVGAGI. This CDR3 is 13 amino acids long. The V end was cut by 7 bases, the J end by 7 bases, with 13 bases between. In DNA, the CDR3 is TGTGCCAGCAACTCAGGGGATGGTGAAAAACTGTTTTTT. Translated: CASNSGDGEKLFF.

This clone was seen just once. V is TRBV11-3 and J is TRBJ1-1; D may be TRBD1 (5 bases). With 3 bases removed from V and 3 bases from J, the gap between germline ends came to 8 bases. Germline assignment: CDR1 SGHNT and CDR2 YENEEA. The CDR3 runs to 13 residues. The CDR3 nucleotides read TGTGCCAGCAGCTTTCAGGGTGACACTGAAGCTTTCTTT. It encodes CASSFQGDTEAFF.

J is TRBJ2-1 and V is TRBV21-1; TRBD2 reflects the table's D call only, with no check against the DNA. TRBV21-1 is reported as a pseudogene. The CDR3 extends over 10 amino acids. Here the CDR3 reads CASRYNEQFF. As DNA, the CDR3 is TGTGCCAGTCGTTACAATGAGCAGTTCTTC.

The gene calls are TRBV5-1 and TRBJ1-3; 7 positions match TRBD1. The trim removed 2 bases at V and 4 bases at J, leaving 3 bases unmatched. Germline CDR1 and CDR2: SGHRS and YFSETQ. The CDR3 is 14 residues long. The CDR3 region is CASSFGTEGNTIYF. CDR3 nucleotide sequence: TGCGCCAGCAGCTTCGGGACAGAGGGAAACACCATATATTTT.

V is TRBV6-5 and J is TRBJ2-2; D call uncertain. In germline, CDR1 is MNHEY, CDR2 SVGAGI. The length of the CDR3 is 15 residues. Trimming removed 6 bases at V and 3 bases at J, with 14 bases between. For the CDR3, the DNA is TGTGCCAGCAGCCAGTATCCCGATTACACCGGGGAGCTGTTTTTT. The encoded protein is CASSQYPDYTGELFF.

The rearrangement uses TRBV7-9 and TRBJ1-4; 7 bases map to TRBD1. V trimming: 5 bases; J trimming: 8 bases; junction bases outside the gene matches: 5. The CDR3 length is 13 residues. Germline V gene sequence: CDR1 SEHNR, CDR2 FQNEAQ (reference sequence). The chain's CDR3 is CASSPPGQEKLFF. CDR3 sequence (DNA): TGTGCCAGCAGCCCGCCGGGACAGGAAAAACTGTTTTTT. The entire variable domain, with the rest obtained from reference TRBV7-9 and TRBJ1-4, is as follows: DTGVSQNPRHKITKRGQNVTFRCDPISEHNRLYWYRQTLGQGPEFLTYFQNEAQLEKSRLLSDRFSAERPKGSFSTLEIQRTEQGDSAMYLCASSPPGQEKLFFGSGTQLSVL.

The J gene is TRBJ2-2, the V gene TRBV10-3, with D unresolved. This CDR3 comprises 15 residues. The germline gives CDR1 ENHRY, CDR2 SYGVKD. Trimming cost V 3 bases and J 0 bases, with 8 bases left between them. CDR3 in amino acids: CAISDAAANTGELFF. As DNA, the CDR3 is TGTGCCATCAGTGATGCTGCAGCGAACACCGGGGAGCTGTTTTTT.

This chain joins TRBV24-1 and TRBJ2-1, with 13 bases fitting TRBD2. CDR3 size: 17 residues. The germline gives CDR1 KGHDR, CDR2 SFDVKD. V gave up 3 bases and J gave up 9 bases; unmatched junction bases: 10. This CDR3 reads CATSDTGLAGAKGEQFF. The CDR3 DNA is TGTGCCACCAGTGATACCGGACTAGCGGGGGCCAAAGGTGAGCAGTTCTTC.

The chain joins TRBV27 to TRBJ2-7, with TRBD2 identical over 10 bases. The length of the CDR3 is 14 residues. Germline V gene lookup returns CDR1 MNHEY and CDR2 SMNVEV (reference sequence). With V trimmed by 7 bases and J by 3 bases, 6 bases remained unmatched. The CDR3 bases are TGTGCCAGCAAACAGGGACTAGCGAGCTACGAGCAGTACTTC. Encoded protein: CASKQGLASYEQYF.

The V and J genes are TRBV9 and TRBJ2-7; 7 bases align to TRBD1. The CDR3 sequence is 15 residues long. Germline CDR1 and CDR2: SGDLS and YYNGEE. Germline trimming cut 0 bases from V and 0 bases from J; bases unmatched to any gene: 3. The CDR3 coding sequence is TGTGCCAGCAGCGTAGAACAGGGGAGCTCCTACGAGCAGTACTTC. Its protein product is CASSVEQGSSYEQYF.

The rearrangement uses TRBV7-9 and TRBJ2-5; the match to TRBD2 covers 9 bases. The germline V gene has CDR1 SEHNR and CDR2 FQNEAQ (reference sequence). The ends lost 5 bases at V and 3 bases at J; junction bases unmatched: 7. This CDR3 comprises 15 residues. The CDR3 nucleotides read TGTGCCAGCAGCCAAACGGGACTAGCTAAAGAGACCCAGTACTTC. This translates into CASSQTGLAKETQYF.

The gene calls are TRBV19 and TRBJ1-1; no clear D. The CDR3 runs 14 residues. Between the trimmed V and J ends, which lost 8 bases and 1 base, there was a span of 14 bases. Germline V CDR1 and CDR2: LNHDA, SQIVND (reference sequence). The DNA of the CDR3 is TGTGCCAGTCTAGGTTGGGGAGGGAACACTGAAGCTTTCTTT. Its protein is CASLGWGGNTEAFF.

The chain links TRBV13 to TRBJ2-1; D may be TRBD1 (6 bases). Germline V gives CDR1 PRHDT, CDR2 FYEKMQ (reference sequence). V lost 1 base and J 8 bases, leaving 12 bases between the germline ends. This CDR3 is 14 amino acids long. CDR3 in amino acids: CASSLVQGKDEQFF. In nucleotides, the CDR3 is TGTGCCAGCAGCTTAGTACAGGGTAAGGATGAGCAGTTCTTC.

On this clone: This sample also contains other DNA sequences that code for the same CDR3. This chain links TRBV5-1 with TRBJ1-5; 7 bases match TRBD1. The germline V gene has CDR1 SGHRS and CDR2 YFSETQ. The ends lost 0 bases at V and 1 base at J; junction bases unmatched: 1. This CDR3 spans 15 amino acids. In nucleotides, the CDR3 is TGCGCCAGCAGCTTGGAGGGGGCCAGCAATCAGCCCCAGCATTTT. This codes for CASSLEGASNQPQHF.

This clone was recorded only once. The CDR3 loop is CATSPDRGNQPQHF. CDR3 in DNA: TGTGCCACCAGTCCTGACAGGGGCAATCAGCCCCAGCATTTT. The chain uses TRBV15 and TRBJ1-5; 7 bases are shared with TRBD1. The germline CDR1 and CDR2 sequences are LNHNV and YYDKDF (reference sequence). V trimming: 6 bases; J trimming: 2 bases; junction bases outside the gene matches: 4. The CDR3 extends over 14 amino acids.

This clone was seen only once. V is TRBV15 and J is TRBJ2-7, with unresolved D. V lost 3 bases to trimming and J lost 1 base, with 13 bases between them. The CDR3 loop spans 15 amino acids. In germline, CDR1 is LNHNV, CDR2 YYDKDF (reference sequence). The CDR3 coding sequence is TGTGCCACCAGCAGGAGTGACCAGGATTCCTACGAGCAGTACTTC. Translated, it gives CATSRSDQDSYEQYF.

CDR3 DNA sequence: TGTGCCAGCAGCCCGTTTGGCGGCTACACCTTC. It specifies CASSPFGGYTF. This chain connects TRBV5-4 to TRBJ1-2, with D hard to call. The CDR3 loop spans 11 amino acids. Germline CDR1 SGHNT, CDR2 YYREEE (reference sequence). The V and J ends lost 4 bases and 8 bases respectively, with 9 bases between them. Looking up the rest from reference TRBV5-4 and TRBJ1-2 gives the full variable domain: ETGVTQSPTHLIKTRGQQVTLRCSSQSGHNTVSWYQQALGQGPQFIFQYYREEENGRGNFPPRFSGLQFPNYSSELNVNALELDDSALYLCASSPFGGYTFGSGTRLTVV.

This sequence joins TRBV28 and TRBJ1-5; D gene ambiguous. Trimming cost V 6 bases and J 0 bases, with 9 bases left between them. The CDR3 totals 14 residues. In germline, CDR1 is MDHEN, CDR2 SYDVKM. The CDR3 DNA follows: TGTGCCAGCAGAGCAGGCTATAGCAATCAGCCCCAGCATTTT. Protein product: CASRAGYSNQPQHF.

This chain links TRBV7-9 with TRBJ2-7; 11 nucleotides align to TRBD1. This CDR3 spans 16 amino acids. CDR1 is SEHNR and CDR2 is FQNEAQ in the germline V gene (reference sequence). J was trimmed by 6 bases and V by 1 base; bases with no gene match: 8. The CDR3 DNA is TGTGCCAGCAGCTTAGGGGCCGGGACAGGGGGGAGCGAGCAGTACTTC. It codes for CASSLGAGTGGSEQYF.